This T cell receptor beta chain was captured in a study of blood T cell repertoires in COVID-19 (dated by TCRdb to about 2020). For the study in its entirety: Collaborator samples came from the United States, Italy and Spain and covered acute and convalescent phases of COVID-19. Subjects who had been exposed to COVID-19, were actively infected with it, or had recovered from it provided the deeply sampled blood TCRbeta repertoires that made up the dataset. Samples were obtained from the ongoing ImmuneRACE study (first 160 participants) and from 1,254 subjects provided by 6 global collaborators. The material from the prospective study consisted of cDNA or gDNA derived from T cells, B-cell-depleted T cells, or PBMCs. The sample metadata nearly always contained a de-identified subject ID, COVID-19 status, age in years and sex. Where available, HLA class I and class II types were obtained from metadata supplied by the sample provider rather than from assay-based typing. The repertoires were made available in a free public database intended to serve as a resource for research on the immune response to SARS-CoV-2. What the research found in general, with its limitations: The quantity of clinical and demographic metadata differed by source and by participant and was supplied without curation.

TCRbeta CDR3 regions were amplified from genomic DNA using the immunoSEQ Assay, a bias-controlled multiplex PCR. The published analysis was carried out like this. The number of nucleated cells in each sample was estimated by amplification of reference gene primers within the assay. To quantify the absolute abundance of each unique TCRbeta CDR3 rearrangement, sequence reads were collapsed and filtered. For each sample, productive Simpson clonality was calculated as the square root of Simpson's diversity index over productive rearrangements. TCRdb limited this immuneACCESS table to in-frame rearrangements with V and J called. A share of clones is missing; checked studies link under half to unresolved V genes, and the rest is unexplained. V and J calls and clone size are given by that table; D and trimming were obtained from the DNA. This sample gives some 180,000 clones in total; around 85% of them show up just once. Jointly, the top ten make up around 20% of the sample.

As regards this clone: No antigen is known for it. No per-base quality is available; no much larger clone lies one base away.

Each collaborating institution followed its own protocols to collect whole blood in K2EDTA tubes. For TCRbeta analysis, collaborators shipped samples in one of three forms: frozen whole blood, isolated PBMCs, or DNA extracted from either of those sample types. The germline V gene specifies KGHSH as CDR1 and LQKENI as CDR2. Including cysteine and phenylalanine, the CDR3 has 15 amino acids. The only DNA kept is the CDR3, 45 bases in frame from the first base. V has 3 bases trimmed and J has 1 base trimmed; junction bases matching no gene number 5. The clonotype comes from a man aged 65 to 79 with active or convalescent COVID-19. The V and J segments used are TRBV18 and TRBJ1-1; TRBD1 fits 7 bases in the junction. The sequencing sample was made of peripheral blood. The bases are TGTGCCAGCTCACCGGACAGGACAAGGAACACTGAAGCTTTCTTT. The translation is CASSPDRTRNTEAFF.